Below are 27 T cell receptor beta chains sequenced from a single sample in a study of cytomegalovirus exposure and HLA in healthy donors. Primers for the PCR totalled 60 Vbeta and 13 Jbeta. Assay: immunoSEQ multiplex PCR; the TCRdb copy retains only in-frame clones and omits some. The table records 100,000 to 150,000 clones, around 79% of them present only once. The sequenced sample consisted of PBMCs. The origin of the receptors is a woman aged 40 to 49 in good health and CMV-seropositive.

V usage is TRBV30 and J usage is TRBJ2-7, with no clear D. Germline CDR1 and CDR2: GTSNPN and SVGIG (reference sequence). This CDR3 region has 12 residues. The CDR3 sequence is CAGRQKDYEQYF. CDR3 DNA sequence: TGTGCTGGCAGGCAGAAAGACTACGAGCAGTACTTC.

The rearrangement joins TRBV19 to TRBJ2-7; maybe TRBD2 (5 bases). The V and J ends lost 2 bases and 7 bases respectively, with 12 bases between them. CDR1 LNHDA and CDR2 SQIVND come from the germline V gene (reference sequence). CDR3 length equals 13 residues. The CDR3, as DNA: TGTGCCAGTAGTATAAAGGACTTTACGGAGCAGTACTTC. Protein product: CASSIKDFTEQYF.

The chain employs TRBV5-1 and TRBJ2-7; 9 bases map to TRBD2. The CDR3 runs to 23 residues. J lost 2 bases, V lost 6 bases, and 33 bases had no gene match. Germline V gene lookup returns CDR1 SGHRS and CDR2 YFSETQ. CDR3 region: CASNRYLPGTQSAGGPPPYEQYF. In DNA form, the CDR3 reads TGCGCCAGCAACAGATACTTGCCTGGGACCCAGTCAGCGGGGGGTCCCCCCCCCTACGAGCAGTACTTC.

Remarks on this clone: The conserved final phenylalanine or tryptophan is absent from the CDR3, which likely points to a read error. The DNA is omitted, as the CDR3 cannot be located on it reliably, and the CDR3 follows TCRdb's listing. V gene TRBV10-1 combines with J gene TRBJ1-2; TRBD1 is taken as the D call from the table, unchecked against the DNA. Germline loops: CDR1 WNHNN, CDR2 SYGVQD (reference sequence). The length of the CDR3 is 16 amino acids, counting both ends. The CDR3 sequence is CASSESQGCFGDGYTL.

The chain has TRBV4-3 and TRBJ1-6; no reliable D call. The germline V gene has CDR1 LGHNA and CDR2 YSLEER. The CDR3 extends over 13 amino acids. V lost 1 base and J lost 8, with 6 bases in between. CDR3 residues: CASSQAGYSPLHF. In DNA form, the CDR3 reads TGCGCCAGCAGCCAAGCGGGATATTCACCCCTCCACTTT.

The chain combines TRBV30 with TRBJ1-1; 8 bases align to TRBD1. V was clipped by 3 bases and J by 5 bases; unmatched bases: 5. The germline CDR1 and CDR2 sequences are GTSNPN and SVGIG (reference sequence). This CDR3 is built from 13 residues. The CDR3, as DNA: TGTGCCTGGAGCCGACAGGGGAGGACTGAAGCTTTCTTT. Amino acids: CAWSRQGRTEAFF.

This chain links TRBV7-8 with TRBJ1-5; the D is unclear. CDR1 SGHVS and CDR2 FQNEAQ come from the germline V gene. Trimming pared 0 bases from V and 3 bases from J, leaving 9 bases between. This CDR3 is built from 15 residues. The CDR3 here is CASSLAAGSNQPQHF. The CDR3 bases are TGTGCCAGCAGCTTAGCGGCGGGGTCCAATCAGCCCCAGCATTTT.

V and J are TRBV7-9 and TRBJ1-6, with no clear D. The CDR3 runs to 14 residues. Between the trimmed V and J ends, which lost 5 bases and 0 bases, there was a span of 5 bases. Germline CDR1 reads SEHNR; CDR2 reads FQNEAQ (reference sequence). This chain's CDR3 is CASSPYSYNSPLHF. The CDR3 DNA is TGTGCCAGCAGCCCCTACTCCTATAATTCACCCCTCCACTTT.

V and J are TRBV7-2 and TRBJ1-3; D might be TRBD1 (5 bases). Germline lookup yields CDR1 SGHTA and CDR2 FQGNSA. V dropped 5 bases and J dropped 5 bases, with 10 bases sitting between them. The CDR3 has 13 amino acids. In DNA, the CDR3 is TGTGCCAGCAGCCCCAGGGATCGAAACACCATATATTTT. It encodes CASSPRDRNTIYF.

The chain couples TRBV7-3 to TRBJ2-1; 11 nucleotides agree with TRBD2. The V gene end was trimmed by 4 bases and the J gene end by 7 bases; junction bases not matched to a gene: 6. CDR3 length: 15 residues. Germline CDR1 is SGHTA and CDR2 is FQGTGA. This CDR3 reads CASSSIAGGRNEQFF. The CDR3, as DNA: TGTGCCAGCAGCTCCATAGCGGGAGGGCGGAATGAGCAGTTCTTC.

CDR3 sequence: CASSLGGFGLTGRAQPQHF. Written as DNA, the CDR3 is TGTGCCAGCAGCTTAGGAGGTTTCGGGCTAACAGGGCGGGCACAGCCCCAGCATTTT. This rearrangement joins TRBV7-2 to TRBJ1-5; weak D call: TRBD1 (6 bases). V lost 1 base and J lost 7, with 26 bases in between. Germline V lookup: CDR1 SGHTA, CDR2 FQGNSA. This CDR3 has 19 amino acids.

In DNA form, the CDR3 reads TGTGCCAGCAGCTTCTCTGCTAGCGGGGGCACCGGGGAGCTGTTTTTT. Its protein is CASSFSASGGTGELFF. The V call is TRBV7-3, the J call TRBJ2-2; 10 bases align to TRBD2. The V gene end was trimmed by 3 bases and the J gene end by 4 bases; junction bases not matched to a gene: 5. The CDR3 consists of 16 residues. Germline assignment: CDR1 SGHTA and CDR2 FQGTGA.

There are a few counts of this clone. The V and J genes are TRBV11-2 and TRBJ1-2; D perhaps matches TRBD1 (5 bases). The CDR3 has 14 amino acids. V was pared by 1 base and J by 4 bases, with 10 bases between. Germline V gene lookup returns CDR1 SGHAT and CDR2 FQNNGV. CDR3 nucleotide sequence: TGTGCCAGCAGCTTAGGGTGGGGCGCCTATGGCTACACCTTC. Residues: CASSLGWGAYGYTF.

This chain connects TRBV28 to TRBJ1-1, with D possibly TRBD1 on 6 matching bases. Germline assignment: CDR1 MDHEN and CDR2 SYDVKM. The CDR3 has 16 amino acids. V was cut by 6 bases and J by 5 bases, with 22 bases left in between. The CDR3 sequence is CASSPGGALRTTEAFF. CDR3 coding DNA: TGTGCCAGCAGCCCTGGGGGGGCACTTCGGACGACTGAAGCTTTCTTT.

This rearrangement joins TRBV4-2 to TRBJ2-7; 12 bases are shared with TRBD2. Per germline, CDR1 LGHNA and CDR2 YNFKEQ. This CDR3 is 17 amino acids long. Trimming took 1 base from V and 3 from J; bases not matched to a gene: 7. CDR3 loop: CASSQASGGAGSYEQYF. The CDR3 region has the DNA TGTGCCAGCAGCCAAGCTAGCGGGGGGGCGGGAAGCTACGAGCAGTACTTC.

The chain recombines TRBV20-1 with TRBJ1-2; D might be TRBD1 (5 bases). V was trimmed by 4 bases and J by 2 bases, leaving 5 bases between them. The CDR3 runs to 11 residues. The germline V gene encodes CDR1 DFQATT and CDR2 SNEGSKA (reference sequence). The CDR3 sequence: CSATGNYGYTF. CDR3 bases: TGCAGTGCTACAGGGAACTATGGCTACACCTTC.

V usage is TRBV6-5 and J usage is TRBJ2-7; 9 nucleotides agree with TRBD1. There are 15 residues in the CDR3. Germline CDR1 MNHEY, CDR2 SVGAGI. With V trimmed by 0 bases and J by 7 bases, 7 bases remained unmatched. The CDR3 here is CASSYSDRGPGEQYF. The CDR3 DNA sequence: TGTGCCAGCAGTTACTCGGACAGGGGTCCGGGGGAGCAGTACTTC.

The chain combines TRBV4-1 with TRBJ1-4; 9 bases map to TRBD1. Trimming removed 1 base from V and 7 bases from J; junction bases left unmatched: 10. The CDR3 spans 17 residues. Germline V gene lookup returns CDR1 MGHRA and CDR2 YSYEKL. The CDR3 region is CASSQGPYRGLLEKLFF. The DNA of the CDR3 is TGCGCCAGCAGCCAAGGCCCTTACAGGGGGCTACTTGAAAAACTGTTTTTT.

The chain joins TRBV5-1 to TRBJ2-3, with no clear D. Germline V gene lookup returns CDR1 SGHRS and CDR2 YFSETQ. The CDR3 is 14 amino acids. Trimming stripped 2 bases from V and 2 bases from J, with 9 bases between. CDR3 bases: TGCGCCAGCAGCTTATGGGCTCTCACAGATACGCAGTATTTT. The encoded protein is CASSLWALTDTQYF.

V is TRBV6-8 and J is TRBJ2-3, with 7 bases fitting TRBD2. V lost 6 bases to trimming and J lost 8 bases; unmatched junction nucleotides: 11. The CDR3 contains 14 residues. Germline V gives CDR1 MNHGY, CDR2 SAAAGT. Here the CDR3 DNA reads TGTGCCAGCAGCCCCCTAAACCCTAGCGGTACGCAGTATTTT. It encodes CASSPLNPSGTQYF.

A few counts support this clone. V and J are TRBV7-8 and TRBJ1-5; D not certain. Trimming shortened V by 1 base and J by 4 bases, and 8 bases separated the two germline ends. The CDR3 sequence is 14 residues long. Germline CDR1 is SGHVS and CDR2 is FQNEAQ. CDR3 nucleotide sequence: TGTGCCAGCAGCTTAGTAACGGAGAATCAGCCCCAGCATTTT. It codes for CASSLVTENQPQHF.

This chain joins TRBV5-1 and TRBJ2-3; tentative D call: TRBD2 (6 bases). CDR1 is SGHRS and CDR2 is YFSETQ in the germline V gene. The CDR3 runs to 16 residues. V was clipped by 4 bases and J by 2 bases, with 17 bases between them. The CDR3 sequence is CASSPAGRVTTDTQYF. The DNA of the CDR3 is TGCGCCAGCAGCCCGGCGGGGCGGGTTACCACAGATACGCAGTATTTT.

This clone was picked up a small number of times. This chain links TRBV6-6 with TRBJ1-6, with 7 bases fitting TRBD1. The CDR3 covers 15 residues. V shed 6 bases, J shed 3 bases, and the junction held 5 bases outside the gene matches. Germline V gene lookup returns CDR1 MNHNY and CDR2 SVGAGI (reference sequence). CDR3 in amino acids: CASRGTANYNSPLHF. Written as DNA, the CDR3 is TGTGCCAGCAGAGGGACAGCTAACTATAATTCACCCCTCCACTTT.

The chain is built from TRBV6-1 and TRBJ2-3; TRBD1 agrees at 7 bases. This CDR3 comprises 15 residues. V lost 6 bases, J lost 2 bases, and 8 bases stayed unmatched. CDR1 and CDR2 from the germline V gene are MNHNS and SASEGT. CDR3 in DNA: TGTGCCAGCAGCACAGGGGAAGGGTCCACAGATACGCAGTATTTT. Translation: CASSTGEGSTDTQYF.

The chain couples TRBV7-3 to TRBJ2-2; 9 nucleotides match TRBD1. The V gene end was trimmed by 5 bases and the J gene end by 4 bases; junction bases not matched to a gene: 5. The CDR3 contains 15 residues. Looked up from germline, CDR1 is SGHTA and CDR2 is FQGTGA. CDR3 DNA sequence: TGTGCCAGCAGCCCCAGGGACAGGGCCACCGGGGAGCTGTTTTTT. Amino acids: CASSPRDRATGELFF.

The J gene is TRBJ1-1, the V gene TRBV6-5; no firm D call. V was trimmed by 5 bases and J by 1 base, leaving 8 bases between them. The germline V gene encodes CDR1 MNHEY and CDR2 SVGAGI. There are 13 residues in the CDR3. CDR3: CASSHGQNTEAFF. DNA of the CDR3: TGTGCCAGCAGTCATGGGCAGAACACTGAAGCTTTCTTT.

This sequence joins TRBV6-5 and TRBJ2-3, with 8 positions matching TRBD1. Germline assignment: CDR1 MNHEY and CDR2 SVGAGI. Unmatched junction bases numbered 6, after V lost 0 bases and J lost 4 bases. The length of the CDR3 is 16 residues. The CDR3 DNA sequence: TGTGCCAGCAGTTACTCCGACAGGGGTCGGTCAGATACGCAGTATTTT. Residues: CASSYSDRGRSDTQYF.